This entry lists 28 T cell receptor beta chains sequenced from one sample in a study of T cell responses to AZD1222 COVID-19 vaccine. TCRdb's copy holds only in-frame clones and misses some; the assay was immunoSEQ multiplex PCR. This table holds about 120,000 clones, approximately 83% found once. The sample in question was peripheral blood, obtained on day 0 of MenACWY control vaccination. The receptors were gathered from an adult in good health.

V and J are TRBV2 and TRBJ2-7; D remains unclear. CDR3 length: 13 amino acids. Per germline, CDR1 SNHLY and CDR2 FYNNEI. V was cut by 6 bases and J by 3 bases, with 12 bases left in between. CDR3 loop: CASRPDGNYEQYF. As DNA, the CDR3 is TGTGCCAGCAGACCCGACGGAAACTACGAGCAGTACTTC. The full variable domain, with the rest looked up from reference TRBV2 and TRBJ2-7, is EPEVTQTPSHQVTQMGQEVILRCVPISNHLYFYWYRQILGQKVEFLVSFYNNEISEKSEIFDDQFSVERPDGSNFTLKIRSTKLEDSAMYFCASRPDGNYEQYFGPGTRLTVT.

This clone was found once. The chain recombines TRBV6-5 with TRBJ1-4; D ambiguous. Germline V gene data show CDR1 as MNHEY and CDR2 as SVGAGI. V was pared by 2 bases and J by 6 bases, with 13 bases between. The CDR3 contains 15 residues. The CDR3: CASSYDPGEDEKLFF. The CDR3 nucleotides read TGTGCCAGCAGTTACGACCCGGGTGAGGATGAAAAACTGTTTTTT.

The chain employs TRBV6-6 and TRBJ2-1; 8 positions match TRBD1. Unmatched junction bases numbered 13, after V lost 5 bases and J lost 7 bases. The CDR3 extends over 16 amino acids. The V gene's germline CDR1 is MNHNY and CDR2 SVGAGI (reference sequence). CDR3 residues: CASSRGTGQGGNEQFF. The CDR3 DNA follows: TGTGCCAGCAGTCGAGGGACAGGTCAGGGGGGAAATGAGCAGTTCTTC.

This chain joins TRBV28 and TRBJ2-7; D unresolved. Trimming took 4 bases from V and 3 from J, leaving 4 bases between them. Germline V lookup: CDR1 MDHEN, CDR2 SYDVKM. The CDR3 has 11 amino acids. The CDR3 here is CASSYNYEQYF. CDR3 bases: TGTGCCAGCAGTTATAACTACGAGCAGTACTTC.

In this sample, this clone turned up a few times. The rearrangement uses TRBV12-3 or TRBV12-4 and TRBJ2-5; D is unclear. This CDR3 has 13 residues. Trimming removed 6 bases from V and 4 bases from J, with 12 bases in between. The CDR3 region has the DNA TGTGCCAGCAGCCGTAGCCCGGGAGAGACCCAGTACTTC. Residues: CASSRSPGETQYF.

This chain links TRBV4-1 with TRBJ1-5, with TRBD1 as a possible D gene (5 bases). V was cut by 0 bases and J by 0 bases, with 15 bases left in between. In germline, CDR1 is MGHRA, CDR2 YSYEKL. This CDR3 is built from 18 residues. DNA of the CDR3: TGCGCCAGCAGCCAAGACCATCTTAGGGGATATAGCAATCAGCCCCAGCATTTT. This encodes CASSQDHLRGYSNQPQHF.

In this sample, this clone turned up a few times. J is TRBJ1-5 and V is TRBV7-2, with 10 bases fitting TRBD1. The ends lost 4 bases at V and 5 bases at J; junction bases unmatched: 5. Per germline, CDR1 SGHTA and CDR2 FQGNSA. The CDR3 totals 15 residues. The CDR3 sequence: CASSSYGTGDQPQHF. The CDR3 nucleotides read TGTGCCAGCAGCTCCTATGGGACAGGGGATCAGCCCCAGCATTTT. Full variable domain (rest looked up from reference TRBV7-2 and TRBJ1-5): GAGVSQSPSNKVTEKGKDVELRCDPISGHTALYWYRQSLGQGLEFLIYFQGNSAPDKSGLPSDRFSAERTGGSVSTLTIQRTQQEDSAVYLCASSSYGTGDQPQHFGDGTRLSIL.

The CDR3 DNA reads TGTGCCAGCAGCCGTACCAGAAACACTGAAGCTTTCTTT. Translated, it gives CASSRTRNTEAFF. This chain joins TRBV11-3 and TRBJ1-1; D remains ambiguous. Germline CDR1 reads SGHNT; CDR2 reads YENEEA. The CDR3 has 13 residues. Trimming removed 5 bases at V and 2 bases at J, with 9 bases between.

The chain has TRBV5-1 and TRBJ2-2; D gene unclear. V lost 0 bases and J 2 bases, leaving 8 bases between the germline ends. In germline, CDR1 is SGHRS, CDR2 YFSETQ. CDR3 length: 15 residues. The CDR3 nucleotides are TGCGCCAGCAGCTTGGGACTTTTTAACACCGGGGAGCTGTTTTTT. It codes for CASSLGLFNTGELFF. The full variable domain, with the rest looked up from reference TRBV5-1 and TRBJ2-2, is KAGVTQTPRYLIKTRGQQVTLSCSPISGHRSVSWYQQTPGQGLQFLFEYFSETQRNKGNFPGRFSGRQFSNSRSEMNVSTLELGDSALYLCASSLGLFNTGELFFGEGSRLTVL.

The V call is TRBV25-1, the J call TRBJ1-1, with D unresolved. V lost 3 bases to trimming and J lost 4 bases, with 6 bases between them. Germline V gene sequence: CDR1 MGHDK, CDR2 SYGVNS. This CDR3 is 12 amino acids long. CDR3 nucleotide sequence: TGTGCCAGCAGTGATGGGGTCACTGAAGCTTTCTTT. This translates into CASSDGVTEAFF.

The V call is TRBV18, the J call TRBJ1-1; D is undetermined. The CDR3 contains 17 residues. Germline V gene sequence: CDR1 KGHSH, CDR2 LQKENI. The V end lost 0 bases, the J end lost 6 bases, and 20 bases lay between the germline ends. The CDR3 region is CASSPPAGARLNAEAFF. In nucleotides, the CDR3 is TGTGCCAGCTCACCACCGGCGGGAGCCAGGCTCAACGCTGAAGCTTTCTTT.

This clone was counted only a few times. This sequence joins TRBV6-6 and TRBJ2-7, with D unclear. The V end lost 10 bases, the J end lost 1 base, and 14 bases lay between the germline ends. Germline V lookup: CDR1 MNHNY, CDR2 SVGAGI (reference sequence). There are 13 residues in the CDR3. CDR3 in DNA: TGTGCCACTGCGCAGCCCTTGTCCTACGAGCAGTACTTC. Protein sequence: CATAQPLSYEQYF.

The chain carries TRBV2 and TRBJ1-4; 9 bases map to TRBD1. J gave up 7 bases and V 6 bases, and 9 bases lay outside the gene matches. Germline V gene data show CDR1 as SNHLY and CDR2 as FYNNEI. The CDR3 spans 15 residues. CDR3 loop: CASRAGQGISEKLFF. CDR3 bases: TGTGCCAGCAGGGCAGGACAGGGGATATCTGAAAAACTGTTTTTT.

The chain carries TRBV5-8 and TRBJ1-6; the D gene is possibly TRBD1 (5 bases). Germline lookup yields CDR1 SGHTS and CDR2 YDEGEE. The ends were cut back, 4 bases at V and 3 bases at J, with 17 bases in the middle. This CDR3 comprises 17 residues. DNA of the CDR3: TGTGCCAGCAGCGCCTCTCGCGGGGGGAACTATAATTCACCCCTCCACTTT. Encoded protein: CASSASRGGNYNSPLHF.

The V and J genes are TRBV19 and TRBJ2-1; the D gene is possibly TRBD1 (6 bases). The CDR3 runs 10 residues. V dropped 6 bases and J dropped 10 bases, with 7 bases sitting between them. CDR1 and CDR2 from the germline V gene are LNHDA and SQIVND (reference sequence). Here the CDR3 DNA reads TGTGCCAGTAGCCAGGGGGAGCAGTTCTTC. It translates to CASSQGEQFF.

This chain connects TRBV2 to TRBJ2-3, with 10 bases lining up with TRBD1. The CDR3 runs 14 residues. Germline CDR1 SNHLY, CDR2 FYNNEI. The J segment lost 4 bases and the V segment lost 7 bases, leaving 5 bases of the junction unmatched. The CDR3, as DNA: TGTGCCAGCACCTCGGGACAGGGGCCAGATACGCAGTATTTT. Protein product: CASTSGQGPDTQYF.

The chain joins TRBV5-1 to TRBJ1-2, with 7 positions matching TRBD1. This CDR3 contains 14 residues. CDR1 and CDR2 from the germline V gene are SGHRS and YFSETQ. V dropped 3 bases and J dropped 4; count of bases not matched to a gene: 6. CDR3 DNA: TGCGCCAGCAGCTCGGGTAACAGGGGCTATGGCTACACCTTC. Residues: CASSSGNRGYGYTF.

The chain carries TRBV19 and TRBJ2-6, with a possible D match to TRBD2 (6 bases). This CDR3 is built from 17 residues. Trimming removed 8 bases from V and 0 bases from J, with 17 bases in between. The germline CDR1 and CDR2 sequences are LNHDA and SQIVND (reference sequence). This CDR3 is CASGPGRGTSGANVLTF. Written as DNA, the CDR3 is TGTGCCAGTGGACCGGGACGCGGGACCTCTGGGGCCAACGTCCTGACTTTC.

The V gene is TRBV14, the J gene TRBJ2-1, with D possibly TRBD2 on 5 matching bases. There are 15 residues in the CDR3. Germline V gives CDR1 SGHDN, CDR2 FVKESK. Trimming pared 4 bases from V and 0 bases from J, leaving 10 bases between. The CDR3 DNA follows: TGTGCCAGCAGCCCCGGACTGAGCTCCTACAATGAGCAGTTCTTC. Protein sequence: CASSPGLSSYNEQFF. The whole variable domain, remainder taken from reference TRBV14 and TRBJ2-1, is EAGVTQFPSHSVIEKGQTVTLRCDPISGHDNLYWYRRVMGKEIKFLLHFVKESKQDESGMPNNRFLAERTGGTYSTLKVQPAELEDSGVYFCASSPGLSSYNEQFFGPGTRLTVL.

This clone was counted only a few times. The rearrangement joins TRBV2 to TRBJ1-1; TRBD1 matches 7 bases. The J segment lost 1 base and the V segment lost 10 bases, leaving 3 bases of the junction unmatched. The CDR3 spans 12 residues. Germline V gives CDR1 SNHLY, CDR2 FYNNEI. The CDR3 region has the DNA TGTGCCACCTGGGACAGGAACACTGAAGCTTTCTTT. Protein product: CATWDRNTEAFF.

In this sample, this clone turned up once. The junction departs from the called germline gene at one end, perhaps through a read error. The rearrangement links TRBV4-1 to TRBJ2-2, with TRBD2 matching 7 bases. CDR1 and CDR2 from the germline V gene are MGHRA and YSYEKL. This CDR3 contains 18 residues. The CDR3 DNA reads as TGCGCCAGCAGCCCCCCTTTGGGCGGGGGAGCGAAGACCGGGGAGCTGTTTTTT. It codes for CASSPPLGGGAKTGELFF.

The chain uses TRBV14 and TRBJ2-5; possible D gene TRBD2, 6 bases. Germline lookup yields CDR1 SGHDN and CDR2 FVKESK. V was cut by 0 bases and J by 9 bases, with 17 bases left in between. There are 15 residues in the CDR3. The CDR3 DNA follows: TGTGCCAGCAGCCAAGATCCCGGACGGACTACGGCCCAGTACTTC. Translation: CASSQDPGRTTAQYF. Full variable domain (outside the CDR3, taken from reference TRBV14 and TRBJ2-5): EAGVTQFPSHSVIEKGQTVTLRCDPISGHDNLYWYRRVMGKEIKFLLHFVKESKQDESGMPNNRFLAERTGGTYSTLKVQPAELEDSGVYFCASSQDPGRTTAQYFGPGTRLLVL.

This clone occurred once. V gene TRBV11-2 combines with J gene TRBJ2-7; D possibly corresponds to TRBD2 (5 bases). CDR1 is SGHAT, CDR2 FQNNGV, per germline. CDR3 length: 15 amino acids. V was pared by 0 bases and J by 5 bases, with 14 bases between. The CDR3 loop is CASSLDRPRGNEQYF. Here the CDR3 DNA reads TGTGCCAGCAGCTTAGATCGTCCCCGGGGAAACGAGCAGTACTTC.

This clone was detected only once. The V and J genes are TRBV30 and TRBJ2-7; tentatively, D is TRBD2 (6 bases). The CDR3 consists of 14 residues. V lost 2 bases, J lost 2 bases, and 13 bases lay in between. Germline V lookup: CDR1 GTSNPN, CDR2 SVGIG (reference sequence). The CDR3 spells CAWSPRWGAYEQYF. CDR3 sequence (DNA): TGTGCCTGGAGTCCCCGTTGGGGGGCCTACGAGCAGTACTTC.

The J gene is TRBJ2-3, the V gene TRBV3-1 (or the pseudogene TRBV3-2), with a possible D match to TRBD2 (7 bases). This CDR3 contains 16 residues. Deletions cut 4 bases from V and 8 bases from J, with 22 bases between. Germline CDR1 reads LGHDT; CDR2 reads YNNKEL (reference sequence). DNA of the CDR3: TGTGCCAGCAGCCTGAGGGGGGGGGCCAAGACTGGTACGCAGTATTTT. Protein sequence: CASSLRGGAKTGTQYF.

The chain is built from TRBV29-1 and TRBJ2-4; tentative D call: TRBD2 (6 bases). The germline V gene has CDR1 SQVTM and CDR2 ANQGSEA. Deletions cut 5 bases from V and 6 bases from J, with 14 bases between. The CDR3 length is 13 residues. The CDR3 DNA reads TGCAGCGTTTTAGGAGGGGATGGAAACATTCAGTACTTC. Protein sequence: CSVLGGDGNIQYF. Full variable domain (remainder filled in from reference TRBV29-1 and TRBJ2-4): SAVISQKPSRDICQRGTSLTIQCQVDSQVTMMFWYRQQPGQSLTLIATANQGSEATYESGFVIDKFPISRPNLTFSTLTVSNMSPEDSSIYLCSVLGGDGNIQYFGAGTRLSVL.

The chain joins TRBV2 to TRBJ2-7, with TRBD1 matching over 9 bases. This CDR3 spans 14 amino acids. Germline V gene data show CDR1 as SNHLY and CDR2 as FYNNEI. J was trimmed by 6 bases and V by 7 bases; bases with no gene match: 10. The CDR3 is CASNYPGTGIEQYF. As DNA, the CDR3 is TGTGCCAGCAACTACCCCGGGACAGGGATCGAGCAGTACTTC.

The sample holds a few counts of this clone. The CDR3 coding sequence is TGTGCCAGCAGTGAAGGTTATGAAAAACTGTTTTTT. Protein: CASSEGYEKLFF. This chain links TRBV6-1 with TRBJ1-4; no clear D gene. The CDR3 extends over 12 amino acids. The V end lost 1 base, the J end lost 6 bases, and 3 bases lay between the germline ends. Germline lookup yields CDR1 MNHNS and CDR2 SASEGT.